This TCR beta chain is from a study of blood T cell repertoires in COVID-19 (dated by TCRdb to the early 2020s). As for the study more broadly: Samples covering the acute and convalescent phases of COVID-19 were provided by collaborators in the United States, Italy and Spain. The samples were drawn from two sources: the first 160 participants of the ongoing ImmuneRACE study, and 950 to 1,500 subjects contributed by 6 global collaborators. HLA class I and class II types, where available, came from metadata supplied by the sample provider rather than from assay-based typing. The repertoires were released in a freely available public database intended as a resource for research on the immune response to SARS-CoV-2. A de-identified subject ID, COVID-19 status, age in years and sex were almost always included in the sample metadata. The material from the prospective study consisted of cDNA or gDNA derived from T cells, B-cell-depleted T cells, or PBMCs. The dataset comprised deeply sampled blood TCRbeta repertoires from subjects exposed to, actively infected with, or recovered from COVID-19.

Notes on this clone: What antigen it recognizes has not been identified. It has no much larger one-base neighbor in the sample; base qualities were not kept.

Broader findings and caveats from the paper: The quantity of clinical and demographic metadata differed by source and by participant and was supplied without curation.

The germline V gene gives CDR1 as MDHEN and CDR2 as SYDVKM. Here V drops 6 bases and J drops 5 bases, and the junction holds 4 bases not matched to any gene. The cysteine opens and the phenylalanine closes a CDR3 of 13 amino acids. The DNA shown is the 39-base CDR3, in frame from base 1. In the prospective study, participants were about 18 to 95 years old, resided in about two dozen geographic areas of the United States, and were enrolled through a virtual design. In the prospective study, participants were assigned to cohorts based on the clinical history participants reported in a screening survey and a study questionnaire. Exposed participants had been in contact, within 2 weeks of entering the study, with a person who had a PCR-confirmed or clinician-diagnosed case of COVID-19. Each participant in the prospective study had whole blood, serum and a nasopharyngeal or oropharyngeal swab collected by mobile phlebotomists. Over a roughly 2-month period, participants in the prospective study had the option of providing additional blood draws and questionnaires. Before DNA extraction, prospective study blood samples were shipped either frozen or at room temperature.

TCRbeta CDR3 regions were amplified from genomic DNA using the immunoSEQ Assay, a bias-controlled multiplex PCR. From the authors' description of their analysis: Nucleated cell counts per sample were estimated from amplification of reference gene primers within the assay. To quantify the absolute abundance of each unique TCRbeta CDR3 rearrangement, sequence reads were collapsed and filtered. For each sample, productive Simpson clonality was calculated as the square root of Simpson's diversity index across productive rearrangements. TCRdb mirrors the immuneACCESS table, restricted to in-frame sequences. Some clones are absent from its copies; in checked studies, under half trace to an unresolved V gene, and the reason for the others is unknown. Clone size and the V and J calls come from that table; the DNA yielded D and trimming. The sample includes about 270,000 clones, with approximately 90% observed a single time. The ten most abundant clones make up roughly 2.9% of the sample.

Specimen: PBMCs or T cells enriched from blood (not recorded which). This receptor was obtained from a man aged 40-49 years who had been exposed to COVID-19. The rearrangement combines TRBV28 with TRBJ1-2; TRBD1 agrees with 9 junctional bases. The CDR3 amino acid sequence is: CASRGQGFYGYTF. The nucleotides are TGTGCCAGCAGGGGACAGGGATTTTATGGCTACACCTTC.